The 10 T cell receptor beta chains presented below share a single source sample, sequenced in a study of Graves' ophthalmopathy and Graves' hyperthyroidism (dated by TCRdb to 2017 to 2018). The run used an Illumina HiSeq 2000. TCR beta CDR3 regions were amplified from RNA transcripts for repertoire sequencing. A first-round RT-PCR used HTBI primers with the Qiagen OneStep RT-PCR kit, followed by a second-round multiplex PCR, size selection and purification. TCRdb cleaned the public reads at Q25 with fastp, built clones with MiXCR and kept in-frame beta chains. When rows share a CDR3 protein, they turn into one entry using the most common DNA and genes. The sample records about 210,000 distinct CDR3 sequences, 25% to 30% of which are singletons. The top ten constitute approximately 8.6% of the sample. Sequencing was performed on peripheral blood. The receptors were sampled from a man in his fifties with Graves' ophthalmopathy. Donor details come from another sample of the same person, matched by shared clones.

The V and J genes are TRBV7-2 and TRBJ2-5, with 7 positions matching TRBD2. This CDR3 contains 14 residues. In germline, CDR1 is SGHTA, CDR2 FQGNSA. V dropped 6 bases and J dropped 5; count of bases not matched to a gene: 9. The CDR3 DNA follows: TGTGCCAGCAGAAAGTCGGGGGGACGGGAGACCCAGTACTTC. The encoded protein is CASRKSGGRETQYF.

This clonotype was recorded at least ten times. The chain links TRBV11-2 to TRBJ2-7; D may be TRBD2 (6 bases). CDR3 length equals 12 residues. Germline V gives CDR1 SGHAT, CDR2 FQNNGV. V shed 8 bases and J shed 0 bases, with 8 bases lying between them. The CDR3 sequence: CASGGSSYEQYF. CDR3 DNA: TGTGCCAGCGGGGGGAGCTCCTACGAGCAGTACTTC.

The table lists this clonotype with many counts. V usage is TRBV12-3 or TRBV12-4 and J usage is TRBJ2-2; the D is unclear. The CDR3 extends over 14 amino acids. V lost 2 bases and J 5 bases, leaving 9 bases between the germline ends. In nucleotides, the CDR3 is TGTGCCAGCAGTTTACCCATATGGACCGGGGAGCTGTTTTTT. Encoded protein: CASSLPIWTGELFF.

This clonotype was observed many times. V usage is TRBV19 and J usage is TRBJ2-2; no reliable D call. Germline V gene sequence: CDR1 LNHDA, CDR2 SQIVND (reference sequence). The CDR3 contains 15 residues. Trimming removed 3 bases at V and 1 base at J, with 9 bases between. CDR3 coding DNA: TGTGCCAGTAGTATTCCGGATAGGAACACCGGGGAGCTGTTTTTT. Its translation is CASSIPDRNTGELFF.

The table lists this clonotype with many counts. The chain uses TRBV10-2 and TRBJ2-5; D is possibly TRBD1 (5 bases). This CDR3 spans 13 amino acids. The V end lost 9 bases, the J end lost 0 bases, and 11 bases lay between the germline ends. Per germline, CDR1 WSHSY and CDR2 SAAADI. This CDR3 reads CASRVDNQETQYF. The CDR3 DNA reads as TGCGCCAGTAGAGTGGACAACCAAGAGACCCAGTACTTC.

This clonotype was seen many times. CDR3 DNA sequence: TGCAGTGCCCGGATGACCAACGCCCAAAACATTCAGTACTTC. Translating gives CSARMTNAQNIQYF. This chain uses TRBV20-1 with TRBJ2-4; D uncertain. Looked up from germline, CDR1 is DFQATT and CDR2 is SNEGSKA (reference sequence). This CDR3 is 14 amino acids long. The V gene lost 6 bases and the J gene lost 5 bases, with 17 bases spanning the gap.

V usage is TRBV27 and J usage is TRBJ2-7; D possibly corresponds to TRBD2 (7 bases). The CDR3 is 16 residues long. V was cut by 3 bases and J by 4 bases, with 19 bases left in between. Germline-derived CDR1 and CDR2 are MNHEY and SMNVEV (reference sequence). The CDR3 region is CASSFFPRGAIYEQYF. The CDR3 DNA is TGTGCCAGCAGTTTCTTTCCCCGGGGGGCTATATACGAGCAGTACTTC.

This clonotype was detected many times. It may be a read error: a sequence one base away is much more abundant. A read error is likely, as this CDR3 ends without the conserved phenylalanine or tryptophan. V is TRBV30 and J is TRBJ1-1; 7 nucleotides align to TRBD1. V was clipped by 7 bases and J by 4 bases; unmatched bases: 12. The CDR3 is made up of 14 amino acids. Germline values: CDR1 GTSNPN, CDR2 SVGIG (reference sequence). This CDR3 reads CASVSDRLGTEAFL. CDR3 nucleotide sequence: TGTGCCTCCGTTTCGGACAGGTTGGGCACTGAAGCTTTCCTT.

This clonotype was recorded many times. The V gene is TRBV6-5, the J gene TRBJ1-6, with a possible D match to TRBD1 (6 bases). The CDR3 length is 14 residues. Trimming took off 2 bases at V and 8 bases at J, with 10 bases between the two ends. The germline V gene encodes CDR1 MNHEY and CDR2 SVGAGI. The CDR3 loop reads CASSYAGVDSPLHF. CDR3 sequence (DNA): TGTGCCAGCAGTTACGCAGGGGTGGATTCACCCCTCCACTTT.

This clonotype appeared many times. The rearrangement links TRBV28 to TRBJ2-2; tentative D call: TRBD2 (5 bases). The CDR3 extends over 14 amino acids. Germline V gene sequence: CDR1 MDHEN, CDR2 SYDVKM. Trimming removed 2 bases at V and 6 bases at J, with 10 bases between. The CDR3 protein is CASSLRRLAGELFF. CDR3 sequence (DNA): TGTGCCAGCAGTTTAAGGAGGTTAGCCGGGGAGCTGTTTTTT.